The clone carrying this TCR beta chain has at least ten counts. Antigen specificity is unknown. The V and J ends lost 2 bases and 1 base respectively, with 11 bases between them. The CDR3 is 15 residues long. The germline V gene encodes CDR1 MNHNS and CDR2 SASEGT. The entry originates in a study of neurological immune-mediated disorders. The wider study: Relapsing-remitting disease affected around 30, and secondary progressive 3, of roughly 35 multiple sclerosis patients. The study, taken as a whole, reports: One cluster of related CDR3 sequences contained, by phylogenetic grouping, the repertoires of 18 of 34 multiple sclerosis patients and formed a possible signature.

2 million unsorted PBMCs were stored in RNAlater at -80 °C before RNA extraction. The authors obtained over 180 million TCR-beta sequences from 15-18 subjects per sequencing run. TCRdb passed the 5' RACE reads through MiXCR, listing each CDR3 protein once. The repertoire holds some 83,000 distinct CDR3 sequences, with just over 2.5% as singletons. Specimen: PBMCs. This TCR was recovered from a woman aged 25-40 years with multiple sclerosis. The chain couples TRBV6-1 to TRBJ1-1; D may be TRBD1 (5 bases). The CDR3 sequence is CASSETGERNTEAFF. The CDR3 DNA sequence: TGTGCCAGCAGTGAAACAGGCGAGAGGAACACTGAAGCTTTCTTT.